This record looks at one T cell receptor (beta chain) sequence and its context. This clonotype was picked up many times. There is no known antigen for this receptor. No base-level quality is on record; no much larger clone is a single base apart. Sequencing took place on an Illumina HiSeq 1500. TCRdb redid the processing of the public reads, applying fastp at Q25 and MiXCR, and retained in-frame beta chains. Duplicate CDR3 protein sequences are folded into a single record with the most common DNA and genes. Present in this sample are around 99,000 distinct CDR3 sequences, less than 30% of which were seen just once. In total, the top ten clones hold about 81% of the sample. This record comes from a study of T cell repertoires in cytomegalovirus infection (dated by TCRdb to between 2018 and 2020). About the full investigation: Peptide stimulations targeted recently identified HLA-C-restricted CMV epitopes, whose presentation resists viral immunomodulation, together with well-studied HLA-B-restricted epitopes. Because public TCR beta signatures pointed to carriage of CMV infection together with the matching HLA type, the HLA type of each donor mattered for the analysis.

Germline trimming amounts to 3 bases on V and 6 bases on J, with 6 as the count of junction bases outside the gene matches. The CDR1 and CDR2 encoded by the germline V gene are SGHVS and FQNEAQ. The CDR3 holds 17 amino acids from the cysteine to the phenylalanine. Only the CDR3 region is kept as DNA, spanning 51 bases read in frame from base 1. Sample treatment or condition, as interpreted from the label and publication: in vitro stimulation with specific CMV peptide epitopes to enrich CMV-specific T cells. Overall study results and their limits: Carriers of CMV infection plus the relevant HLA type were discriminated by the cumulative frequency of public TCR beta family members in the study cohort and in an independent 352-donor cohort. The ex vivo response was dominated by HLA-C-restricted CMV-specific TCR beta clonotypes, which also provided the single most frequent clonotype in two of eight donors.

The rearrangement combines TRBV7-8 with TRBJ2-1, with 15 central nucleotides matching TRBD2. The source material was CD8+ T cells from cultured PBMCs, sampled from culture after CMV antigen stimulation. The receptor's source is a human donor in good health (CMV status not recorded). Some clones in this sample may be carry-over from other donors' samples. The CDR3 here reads CASSFWTSGGAFNEQFF. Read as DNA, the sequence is TGTGCCAGCAGCTTTTGGACTAGCGGGGGGGCCTTCAATGAGCAGTTCTTC.